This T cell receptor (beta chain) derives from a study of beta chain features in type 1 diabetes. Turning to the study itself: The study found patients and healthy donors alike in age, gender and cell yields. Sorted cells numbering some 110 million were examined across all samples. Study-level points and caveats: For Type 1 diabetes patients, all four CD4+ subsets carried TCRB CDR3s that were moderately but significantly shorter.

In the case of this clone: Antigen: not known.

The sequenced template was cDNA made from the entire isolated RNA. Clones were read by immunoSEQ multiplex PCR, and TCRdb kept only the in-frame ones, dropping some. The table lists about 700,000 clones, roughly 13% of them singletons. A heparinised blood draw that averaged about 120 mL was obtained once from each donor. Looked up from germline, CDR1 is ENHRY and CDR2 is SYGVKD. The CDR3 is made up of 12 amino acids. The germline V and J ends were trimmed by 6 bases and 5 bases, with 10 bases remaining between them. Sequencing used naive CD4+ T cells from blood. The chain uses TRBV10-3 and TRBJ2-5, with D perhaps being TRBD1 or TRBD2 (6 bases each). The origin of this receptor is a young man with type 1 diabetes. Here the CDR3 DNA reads TGTGCCATCAGGACAGGAGGGGAGACCCAGTACTTC. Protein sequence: CAIRTGGETQYF.